The rows below give T cell receptor beta chains drawn from one sample of a study of T cell clonotyping in hematopoietic cell transplantation. Assay: immunoSEQ multiplex PCR; the TCRdb copy retains only in-frame clones and omits some. This repertoire shows 3,300 or so clones, approximately 60% found once; its top ten account for around 21%. The sequences come from peripheral blood mononuclear cells, collected 30 days after allogeneic stem cell transplant. Receptors were obtained from a female patient aged 30 to 40 who had an allogeneic stem cell transplant, so T cells may come from the graft donor. Some clones in this sample may be carry-over from other donors' samples. CDR3s include the opening cysteine and the closing phenylalanine or tryptophan. The D gene is left open where the match is weak. For some rows the clone size is stated as once, few or many, or as a class when expanded; others skip it.

TRBV5-1	TRBJ2-4	.	.	CASSLDPGLNIQYF	TGCGCCAGCAGCTTGGATCCGGGATTAAACATTCAGTACTTC
TRBV15	TRBJ1-1	medium-sized	.	CATSRPDDRNTEAFF	TGTGCCACCAGCAGACCAGACGACAGAAACACTGAAGCTTTCTTT
TRBV14	TRBJ2-4	.	.	CASSPGQIGNIQYF	TGTGCCAGCAGCCCCGGACAGATCGGGAACATTCAGTACTTC
TRBV9	TRBJ2-7	once	.	CASSAGHGAYEQYF	TGTGCCAGCAGCGCTGGACATGGGGCCTACGAGCAGTACTTC
TRBV19	TRBJ1-1	.	.	CASSIGTLSSAVAFF	TGTGCCAGTAGTATCGGGACACTTTCTTCGGCGGTAGCTTTCTTT
TRBV4-2	TRBJ1-2	.	TRBD1	CASSQVYRGTDGYTF	TGTGCCAGCAGCCAAGTCTACAGGGGAACGGATGGCTACACCTTC
TRBV7-9	TRBJ2-3	.	.	CASSLYPWDTDTQYF	TGTGCCAGCAGCTTATACCCTTGGGACACAGATACGCAGTATTTT
TRBV5-8	TRBJ1-5	.	.	CASRATGGNQPQHF	TGTGCCAGCAGGGCGACTGGGGGCAATCAGCCCCAGCATTTT
TRBV5-1	TRBJ1-2	.	.	CASSFQGVGYGYTF	TGCGCCAGCAGTTTTCAAGGGGTCGGCTATGGCTACACCTTC
TRBV12-5	TRBJ2-7	.	TRBD1	CASGKTGLSYEQYF	TGTGCTAGTGGTAAGACAGGGCTCTCCTACGAGCAGTACTTC
TRBV6-6	TRBJ2-7	.	.	CASSYAGTKEQYF	TGTGCCAGCAGTTACGCCGGGACAAAGGAACAGTACTTC
TRBV7-8	TRBJ1-2	few	TRBD1	CASSFDPEGQGMNGYTF	TGTGCCAGCAGCTTCGATCCAGAAGGACAGGGTATGAATGGCTACACCTTC
TRBV27	TRBJ1-6	few	TRBD1	CASRSGQGNNSPLHF	TGTGCCAGCAGATCTGGACAGGGGAATAATTCACCCCTCCACTTT
TRBV19	TRBJ2-7	.	TRBD1	CASSRGQGAYEQYF	TGTGCCAGTAGCCGGGGACAGGGGGCTTACGAGCAGTACTTC
TRBV10-3	TRBJ2-3	.	TRBD1	CAISELGQGSTDTQYF	TGTGCCATCAGTGAGCTTGGACAGGGATCGACAGATACGCAGTATTTT
TRBV5-1	TRBJ1-2	.	.	CASSLGQGPSYGYTF	TGCGCCAGCAGCTTGGGCCAGGGCCCCTCCTATGGCTACACCTTC
TRBV11-2	TRBJ1-2	.	TRBD1	CASSLASFGQGAYYGYTF	TGTGCCAGCAGCTTAGCCTCGTTCGGGCAGGGGGCGTACTATGGCTACACCTTC
TRBV6-1	TRBJ1-5	.	.	CASNPQANQPQHF	TGTGCCAGCAACCCACAGGCTAATCAGCCCCAGCATTTT
TRBV15	TRBJ1-6	once	.	CATRPDLLSPLHF	TGTGCCACCAGACCGGACCTTCTTTCACCCCTCCACTTT
TRBV30	TRBJ2-7	.	TRBD1	CAWSAGQGYEQYF	TGTGCCTGGAGTGCAGGACAGGGCTACGAGCAGTACTTC
TRBV9	TRBJ2-3	.	TRBD1	CASSPGQGDTQYF	TGTGCCAGCAGCCCCGGACAGGGGGATACGCAGTATTTT
TRBV5-6	TRBJ2-7	.	.	CASSEEGQPYEQYF	TGTGCCAGCAGCGAGGAAGGGCAGCCCTACGAGCAGTACTTC
TRBV18	TRBJ2-2	medium-sized	.	CASSPRQDSTGELFF	TGTGCCAGCTCACCCCGACAGGATTCCACCGGGGAGCTGTTTTTT
TRBV7-6	TRBJ1-4	.	TRBD1	CASKMSRGRGLGTNEKLFF	TGTGCCAGCAAAATGAGTAGGGGGCGTGGATTGGGAACTAATGAAAAACTGTTTTTT
TRBV29-1	TRBJ1-2	.	.	CSVDGGDGYTF	TGCAGCGTTGACGGGGGCGATGGCTACACCTTC
TRBV28	TRBJ2-1	.	.	CASSLLMEQFF	TGTGCCAGCAGTCTCTTGATGGAGCAGTTCTTC
TRBV4-3	TRBJ2-7	.	.	CASSQGRGSSYEQYF	TGCGCCAGCAGCCAAGGGCGAGGGTCCTCCTACGAGCAGTACTTC
TRBV15	TRBJ1-5	.	TRBD1	CATSRGQGINQPQHF	TGTGCCACCAGCAGGGGACAGGGGATCAATCAGCCCCAGCATTTT
TRBV4-1	TRBJ2-7	.	TRBD2	CASSQDHGAGGPRGEQYF	TGCGCCAGCAGCCAAGATCACGGGGCGGGGGGCCCGAGGGGCGAGCAGTACTTC
TRBV27	TRBJ2-7	.	.	CASSLRGLGGYEQYF	TGTGCCAGCAGTTTGAGGGGTTTGGGGGGATACGAGCAGTACTTC
TRBV5-1	TRBJ2-7	.	.	CASRAPGFFGYEQYF	TGCGCCAGCAGGGCCCCAGGGTTTTTCGGCTACGAGCAGTACTTC
TRBV27	TRBJ2-1	.	.	CASSFGRGYNEQFF	TGTGCCAGCAGTTTTGGCAGGGGATACAATGAGCAGTTCTTC
TRBV6-6	TRBJ1-1	.	.	CASETHGVNTEAFF	TGTGCCAGCGAGACCCATGGGGTGAACACTGAAGCTTTCTTT
TRBV27	TRBJ2-3	.	TRBD1	CASSLFEDRAHTDTQYF	TGTGCCAGCAGTTTATTCGAGGACAGGGCCCACACAGATACGCAGTATTTT
TRBV4-3	TRBJ1-3	.	.	CASSQDGGQPGNTIYF	TGCGCCAGCAGCCAAGATGGGGGGCAGCCTGGAAACACCATATATTTT
TRBV9	TRBJ2-3	.	.	CASSVTGDTQYF	TGTGCCAGCAGCGTAACAGGAGATACGCAGTATTTT
TRBV9	TRBJ2-3	.	.	CASSEGLDTQYF	TGTGCCAGCAGCGAGGGTCTTGATACGCAGTATTTT
TRBV7-9	TRBJ1-1	few	.	CASSLFKGIDTEAFF	TGTGCCAGCAGCTTATTTAAGGGGATAGACACTGAAGCTTTCTTT
TRBV27	TRBJ1-2	.	.	CASSLLGGDGYTF	TGTGCCAGCAGTTTATTAGGAGGAGATGGCTACACCTTC
TRBV7-9	TRBJ2-5	.	.	CASSLVGREETQYF	TGTGCCAGCAGCTTAGTGGGCAGAGAAGAGACCCAGTACTTC
TRBV25-1	TRBJ2-3	few	.	CASSELWTEDTDTQYF	TGTGCCAGCAGTGAATTGTGGACAGAAGACACAGATACGCAGTATTTT
TRBV29-1	TRBJ2-5	once	.	CSVDRGLRETQYF	TGCAGCGTTGATCGTGGGTTACGAGAGACCCAGTACTTC
TRBV5-6	TRBJ1-1	.	.	CASSLVGEMNTEAFF	TGTGCCAGCAGCTTGGTTGGGGAAATGAACACTGAAGCTTTCTTT
TRBV30	TRBJ1-1	.	.	CASEPDGIWTEAFF	TGTGCTTCCGAACCAGACGGGATTTGGACTGAAGCTTTCTTT
TRBV5-1	TRBJ1-2	.	.	CASSLDPGLGGYTF	TGCGCCAGCAGCTTGGATCCGGGGTTGGGTGGCTACACCTTC
TRBV7-3	TRBJ2-7	once	.	CASSLGDSAYEQYF	TGTGCCAGCAGCTTGGGCGACAGCGCCTACGAGCAGTACTTC
TRBV7-2	TRBJ2-7	.	.	CASSYSSSYEQYF	TGTGCCAGCAGCTACTCATCCTCCTACGAGCAGTACTTC
TRBV7-9	TRBJ1-2	few	TRBD1	CASSLAPGQGDGYTF	TGTGCCAGCAGCTTAGCCCCGGGACAGGGGGATGGCTACACCTTC
TRBV9	TRBJ2-1	.	TRBD2	CASSVVAGGFNEQFF	TGTGCCAGCAGCGTAGTGGCGGGGGGATTCAATGAGCAGTTCTTC
TRBV4-1	TRBJ1-2	.	.	CASSQETADRLNYGYTF	TGCGCCAGCAGCCAAGAGACGGCGGACAGACTTAACTATGGCTACACCTTC
TRBV9	TRBJ1-6	.	.	CASSVVSDSPLHF	TGTGCCAGCAGCGTAGTGAGTGATTCACCCCTCCACTTT
TRBV19	TRBJ1-2	medium-sized	.	CASSKQKLDRRDPNYGYTF	TGTGCCAGTAGTAAACAGAAATTGGATAGACGGGACCCTAACTATGGCTACACCTTC
TRBV29-1	TRBJ1-3	.	.	CSVESDHPGGNTIYF	TGCAGCGTTGAATCGGACCACCCCGGTGGAAACACCATATATTTT
TRBV27	TRBJ2-7	.	.	CASSLRRGGYEQYF	TGTGCCAGCAGTCTTCGGAGAGGGGGCTACGAGCAGTACTTC
TRBV5-4	TRBJ2-3	.	TRBD2	CASSSGLGSDTQYF	TGTGCCAGCAGCTCGGGACTAGGCTCAGATACGCAGTATTTT